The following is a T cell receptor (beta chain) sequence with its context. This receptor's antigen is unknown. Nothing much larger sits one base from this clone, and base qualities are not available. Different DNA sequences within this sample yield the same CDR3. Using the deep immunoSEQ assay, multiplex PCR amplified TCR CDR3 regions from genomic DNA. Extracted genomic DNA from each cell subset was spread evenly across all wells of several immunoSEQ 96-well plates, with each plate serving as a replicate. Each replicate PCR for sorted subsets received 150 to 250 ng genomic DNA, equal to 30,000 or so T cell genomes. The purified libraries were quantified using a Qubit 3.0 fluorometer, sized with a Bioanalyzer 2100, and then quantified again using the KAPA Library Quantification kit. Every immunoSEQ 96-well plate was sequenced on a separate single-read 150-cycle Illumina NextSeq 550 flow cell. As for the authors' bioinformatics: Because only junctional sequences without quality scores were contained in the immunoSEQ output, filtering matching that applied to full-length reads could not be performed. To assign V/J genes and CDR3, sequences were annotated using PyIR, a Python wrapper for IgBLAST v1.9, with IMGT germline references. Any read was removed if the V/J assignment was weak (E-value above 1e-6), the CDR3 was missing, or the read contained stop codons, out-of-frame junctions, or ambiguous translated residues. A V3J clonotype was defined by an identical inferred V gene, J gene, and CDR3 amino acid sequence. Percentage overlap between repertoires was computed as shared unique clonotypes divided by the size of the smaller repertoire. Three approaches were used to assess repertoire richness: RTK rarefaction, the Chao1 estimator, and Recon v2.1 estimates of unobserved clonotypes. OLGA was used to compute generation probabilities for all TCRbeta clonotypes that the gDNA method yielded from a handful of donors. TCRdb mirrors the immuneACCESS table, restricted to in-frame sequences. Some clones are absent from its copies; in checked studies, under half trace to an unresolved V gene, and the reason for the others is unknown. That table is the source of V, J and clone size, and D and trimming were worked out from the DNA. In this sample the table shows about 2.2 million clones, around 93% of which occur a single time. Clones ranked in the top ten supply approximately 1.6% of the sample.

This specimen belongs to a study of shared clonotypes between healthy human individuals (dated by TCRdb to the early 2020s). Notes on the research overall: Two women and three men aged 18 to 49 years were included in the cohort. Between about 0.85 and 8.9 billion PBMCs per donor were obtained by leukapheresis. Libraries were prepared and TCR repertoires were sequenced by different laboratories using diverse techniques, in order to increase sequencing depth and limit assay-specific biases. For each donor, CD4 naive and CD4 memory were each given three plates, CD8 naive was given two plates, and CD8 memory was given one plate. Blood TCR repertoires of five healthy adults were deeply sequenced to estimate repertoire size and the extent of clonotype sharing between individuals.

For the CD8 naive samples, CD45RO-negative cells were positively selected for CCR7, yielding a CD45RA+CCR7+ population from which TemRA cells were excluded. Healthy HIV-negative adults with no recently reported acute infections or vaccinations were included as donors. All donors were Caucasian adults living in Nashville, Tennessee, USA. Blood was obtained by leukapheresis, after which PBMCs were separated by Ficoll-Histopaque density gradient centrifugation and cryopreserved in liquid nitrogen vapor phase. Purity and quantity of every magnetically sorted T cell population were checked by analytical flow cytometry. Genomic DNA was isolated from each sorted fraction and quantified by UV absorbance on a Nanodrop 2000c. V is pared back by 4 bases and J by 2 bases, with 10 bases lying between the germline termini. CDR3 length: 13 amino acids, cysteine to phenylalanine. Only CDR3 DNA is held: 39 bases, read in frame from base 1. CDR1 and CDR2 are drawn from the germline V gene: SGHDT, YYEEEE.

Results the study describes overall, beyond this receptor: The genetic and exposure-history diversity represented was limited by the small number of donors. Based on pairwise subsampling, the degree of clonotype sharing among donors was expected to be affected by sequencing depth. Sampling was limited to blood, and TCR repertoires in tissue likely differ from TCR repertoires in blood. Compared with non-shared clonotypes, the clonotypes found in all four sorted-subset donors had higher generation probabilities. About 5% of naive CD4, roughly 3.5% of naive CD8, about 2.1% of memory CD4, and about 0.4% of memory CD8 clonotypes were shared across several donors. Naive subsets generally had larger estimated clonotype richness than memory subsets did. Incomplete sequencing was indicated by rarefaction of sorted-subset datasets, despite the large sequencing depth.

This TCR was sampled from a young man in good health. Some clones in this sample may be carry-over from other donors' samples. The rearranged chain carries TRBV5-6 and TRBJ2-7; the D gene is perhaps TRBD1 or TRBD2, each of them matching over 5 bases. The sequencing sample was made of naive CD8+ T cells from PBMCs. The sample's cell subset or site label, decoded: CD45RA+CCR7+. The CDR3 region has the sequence CASSPGTPYEQYF. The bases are TGTGCCAGCAGCCCCGGGACCCCCTACGAGCAGTACTTC.